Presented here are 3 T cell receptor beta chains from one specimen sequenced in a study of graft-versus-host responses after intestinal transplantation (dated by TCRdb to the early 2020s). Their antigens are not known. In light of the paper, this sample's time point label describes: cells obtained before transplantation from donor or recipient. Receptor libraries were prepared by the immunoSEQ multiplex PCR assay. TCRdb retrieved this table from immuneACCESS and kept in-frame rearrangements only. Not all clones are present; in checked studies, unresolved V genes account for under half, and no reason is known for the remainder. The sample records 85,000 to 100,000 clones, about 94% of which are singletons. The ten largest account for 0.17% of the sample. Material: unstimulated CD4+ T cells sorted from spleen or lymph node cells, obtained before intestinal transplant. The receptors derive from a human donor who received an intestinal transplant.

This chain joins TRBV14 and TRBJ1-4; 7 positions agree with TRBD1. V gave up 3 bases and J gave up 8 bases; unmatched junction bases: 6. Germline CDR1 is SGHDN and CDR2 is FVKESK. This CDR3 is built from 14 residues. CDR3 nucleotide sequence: TGTGCCAGCAGCCACCGACAGGGTAACGAAAAACTGTTTTTT. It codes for CASSHRQGNEKLFF.

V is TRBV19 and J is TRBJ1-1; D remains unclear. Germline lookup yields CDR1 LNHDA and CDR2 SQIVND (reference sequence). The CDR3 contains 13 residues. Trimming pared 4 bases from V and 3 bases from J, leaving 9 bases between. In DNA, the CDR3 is TGTGCCAGTAGTACCCAGCGTGACACTGAAGCTTTCTTT. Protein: CASSTQRDTEAFF.

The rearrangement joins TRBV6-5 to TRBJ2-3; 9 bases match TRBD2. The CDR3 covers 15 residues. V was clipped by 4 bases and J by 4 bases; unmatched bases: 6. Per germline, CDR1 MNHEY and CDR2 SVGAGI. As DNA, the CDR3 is TGTGCCAGCAGTTGGCGGGGGGGCCGGGCAGATACGCAGTATTTT. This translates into CASSWRGGRADTQYF.